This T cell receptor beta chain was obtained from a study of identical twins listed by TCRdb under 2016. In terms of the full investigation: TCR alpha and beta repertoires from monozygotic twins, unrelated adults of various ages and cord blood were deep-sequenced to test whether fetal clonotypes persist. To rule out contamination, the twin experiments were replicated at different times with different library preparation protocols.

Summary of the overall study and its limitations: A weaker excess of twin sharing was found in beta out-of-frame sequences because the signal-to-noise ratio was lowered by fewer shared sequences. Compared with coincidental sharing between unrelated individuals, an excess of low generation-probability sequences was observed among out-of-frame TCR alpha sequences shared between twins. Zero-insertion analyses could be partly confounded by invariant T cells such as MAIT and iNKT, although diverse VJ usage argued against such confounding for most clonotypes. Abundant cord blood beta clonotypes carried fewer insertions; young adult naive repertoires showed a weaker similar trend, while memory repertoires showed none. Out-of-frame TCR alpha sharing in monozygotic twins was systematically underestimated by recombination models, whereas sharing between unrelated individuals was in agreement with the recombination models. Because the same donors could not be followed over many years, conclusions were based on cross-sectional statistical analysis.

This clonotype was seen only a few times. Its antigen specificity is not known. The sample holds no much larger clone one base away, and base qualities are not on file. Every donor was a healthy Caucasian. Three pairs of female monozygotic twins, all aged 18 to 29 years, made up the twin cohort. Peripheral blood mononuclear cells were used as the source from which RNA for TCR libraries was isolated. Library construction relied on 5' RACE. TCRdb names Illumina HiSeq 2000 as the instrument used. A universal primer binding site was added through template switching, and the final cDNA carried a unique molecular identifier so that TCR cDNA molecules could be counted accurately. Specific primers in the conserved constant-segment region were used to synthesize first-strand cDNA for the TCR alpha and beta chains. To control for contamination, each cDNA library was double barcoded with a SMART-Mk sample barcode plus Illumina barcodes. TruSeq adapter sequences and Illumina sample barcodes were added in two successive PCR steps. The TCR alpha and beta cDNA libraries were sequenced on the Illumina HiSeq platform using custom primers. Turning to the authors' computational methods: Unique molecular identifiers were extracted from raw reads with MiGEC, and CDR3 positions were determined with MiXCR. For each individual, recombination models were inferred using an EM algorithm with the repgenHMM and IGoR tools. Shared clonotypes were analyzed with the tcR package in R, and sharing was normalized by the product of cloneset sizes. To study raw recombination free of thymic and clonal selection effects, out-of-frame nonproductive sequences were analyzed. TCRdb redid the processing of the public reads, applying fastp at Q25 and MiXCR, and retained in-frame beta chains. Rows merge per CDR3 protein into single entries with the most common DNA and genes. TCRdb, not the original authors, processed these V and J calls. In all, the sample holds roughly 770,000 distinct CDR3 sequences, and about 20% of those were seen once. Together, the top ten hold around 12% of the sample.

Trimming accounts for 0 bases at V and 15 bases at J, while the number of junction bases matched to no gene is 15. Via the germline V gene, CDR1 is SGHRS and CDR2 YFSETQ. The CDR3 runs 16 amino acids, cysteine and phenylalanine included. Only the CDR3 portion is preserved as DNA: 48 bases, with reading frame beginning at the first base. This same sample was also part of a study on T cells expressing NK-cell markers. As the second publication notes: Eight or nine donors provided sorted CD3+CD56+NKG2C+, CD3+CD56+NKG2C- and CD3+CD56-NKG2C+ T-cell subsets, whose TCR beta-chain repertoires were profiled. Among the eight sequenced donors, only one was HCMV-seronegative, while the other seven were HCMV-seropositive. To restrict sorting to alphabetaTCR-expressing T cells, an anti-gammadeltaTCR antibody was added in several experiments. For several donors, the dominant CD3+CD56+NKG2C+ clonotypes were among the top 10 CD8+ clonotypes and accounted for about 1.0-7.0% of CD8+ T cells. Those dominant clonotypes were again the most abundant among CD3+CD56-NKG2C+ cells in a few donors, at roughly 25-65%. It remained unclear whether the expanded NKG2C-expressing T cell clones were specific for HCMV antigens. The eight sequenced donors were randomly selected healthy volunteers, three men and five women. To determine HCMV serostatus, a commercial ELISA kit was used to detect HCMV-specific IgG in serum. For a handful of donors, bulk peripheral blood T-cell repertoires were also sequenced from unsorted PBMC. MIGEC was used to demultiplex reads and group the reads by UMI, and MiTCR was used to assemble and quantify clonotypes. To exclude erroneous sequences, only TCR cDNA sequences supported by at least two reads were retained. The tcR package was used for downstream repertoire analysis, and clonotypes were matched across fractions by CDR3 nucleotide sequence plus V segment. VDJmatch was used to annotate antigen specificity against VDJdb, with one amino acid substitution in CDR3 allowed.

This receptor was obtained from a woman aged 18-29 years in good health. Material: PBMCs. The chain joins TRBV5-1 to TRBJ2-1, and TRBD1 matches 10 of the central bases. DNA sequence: TGCGCCAGCAGCTTGGGTCCCGGGACAGGGGAGGAGGTTTCGTTCTTC. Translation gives CASSLGPGTGEEVSFF.